The clone carrying this T cell receptor (beta chain) was counted ten times or more. This CDR3 spans 15 amino acids. Trimming took 1 base from V and 2 from J; bases not matched to a gene: 5. Germline V lookup: CDR1 LNHDA, CDR2 SQIVND (reference sequence). It was patients with CD8+CD57+ cell expansion by flow cytometry who were chosen for sequencing. This sample stems from a study of CD8+CD57+ T cells in acquired aplastic anemia. Study summary: The average for DNA from sorted CD4+ and CD8+ cells was about 3.3 ug.

Template material for TCR beta VDJ and CDR3 profiling consisted of genomic DNA. TCRdb re-called the reads through MiXCR, storing one row per CDR3 protein. The table has about 150,000 distinct CDR3 sequences, 45% to 50% seen once. The chain employs TRBV19 and TRBJ2-7; 7 bases match TRBD2. This TCR derives from a human donor with aplastic anemia. The sequencing sample was made of sorted CD4+, CD8+, or CD8+CD57+ T cells (not recorded which) from PBMCs. The CDR3 nucleotides are TGTGCCAGTAGTATAGCCCAGCGGGAAACCTACGAGCAGTACTTC. Amino acid sequence: CASSIAQRETYEQYF.